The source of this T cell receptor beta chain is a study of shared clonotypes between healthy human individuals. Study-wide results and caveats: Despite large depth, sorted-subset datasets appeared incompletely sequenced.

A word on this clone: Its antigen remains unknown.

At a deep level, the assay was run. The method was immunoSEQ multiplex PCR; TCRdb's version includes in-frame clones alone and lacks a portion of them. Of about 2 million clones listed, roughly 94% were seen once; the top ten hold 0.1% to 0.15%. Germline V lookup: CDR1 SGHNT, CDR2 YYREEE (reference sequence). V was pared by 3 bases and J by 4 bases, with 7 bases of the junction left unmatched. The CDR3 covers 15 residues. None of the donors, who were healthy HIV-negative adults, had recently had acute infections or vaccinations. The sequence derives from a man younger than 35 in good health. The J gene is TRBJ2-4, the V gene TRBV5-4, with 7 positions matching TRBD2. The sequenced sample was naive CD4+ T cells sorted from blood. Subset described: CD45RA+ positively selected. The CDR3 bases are TGTGCCAGCAGCTCCGGGCTAGCGGAGAAAAACATTCAGTACTTC. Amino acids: CASSSGLAEKNIQYF. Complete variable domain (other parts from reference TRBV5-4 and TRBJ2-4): ETGVTQSPTHLIKTRGQQVTLRCSSQSGHNTVSWYQQALGQGPQFIFQYYREEENGRGNFPPRFSGLQFPNYSSELNVNALELDDSALYLCASSSGLAEKNIQYFGAGTRLSVL.